The rows below give T cell receptor beta chains drawn from one sample of a study of breast tumors, draining lymph nodes, adjacent tissues. TCRdb itself ran the multiplex PCR reads through MiXCR, one entry per CDR3 protein. Of fewer than 200,000 distinct CDR3 sequences in the sample, about 34% were seen once. Sequences were obtained from axillary lymph node tissue. The source is a female donor with breast cancer. Some clones in this sample may be carry-over from other donors' samples. Each CDR3 is given with its conserved first and last residue. The order of the fields is J gene, V gene, D gene, clone size, CDR3 protein. D genes are given only for firm matches. Not every row has a clone size; where given, it reads once, few, many or a size class.

TRBJ2-7 | TRBV2 | TRBD2 | - | CASSCSGLAGGARGEQYF
TRBJ2-3 | TRBV2 | - | many | CASKDYGTDTQYF
TRBJ2-2 | TRBV7-2 | - | many | CASGTGPNTGELFF
TRBJ2-7 | TRBV27 | - | many | CASGPGLGSYEQYF
TRBJ2-5 | TRBV2 | TRBD1 | many | CASSGGTGGLPGTQYF
TRBJ2-7 | TRBV4-3 | TRBD2 | many | CASSQGGLVNSEQYF
TRBJ2-7 | TRBV12-3/TRBV12-4 | - | many | CASTWLGHRYF
TRBJ2-7 | TRBV25-1 | - | many | CASSESNSPYEQYF
TRBJ2-5 | TRBV25-1 | TRBD1 | many | CASSERTGGSETQYF
TRBJ1-5 | TRBV20-1 | TRBD1 | once | CSARPPVDRGGAGQPQHF
TRBJ1-4 | TRBV28 | - | - | CASREYRVNEKLFF
TRBJ2-7 | TRBV6-5 | - | many | CASSYGGPADEQYF
TRBJ2-7 | TRBV29-1 | TRBD2 | many | CSVEGGTSGRGWQYF
TRBJ2-1 | TRBV19 | - | many | CATKWEATNYNEQFF